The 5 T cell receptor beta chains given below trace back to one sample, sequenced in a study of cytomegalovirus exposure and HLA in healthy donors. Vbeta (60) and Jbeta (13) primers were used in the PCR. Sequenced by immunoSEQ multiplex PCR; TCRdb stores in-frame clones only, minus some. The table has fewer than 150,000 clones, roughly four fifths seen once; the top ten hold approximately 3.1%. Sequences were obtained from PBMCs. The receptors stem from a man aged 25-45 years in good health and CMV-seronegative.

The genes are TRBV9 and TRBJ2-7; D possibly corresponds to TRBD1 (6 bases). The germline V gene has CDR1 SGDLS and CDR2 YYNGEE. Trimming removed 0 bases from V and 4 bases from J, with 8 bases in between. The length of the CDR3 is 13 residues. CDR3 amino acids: CASSVDTGYEQYF. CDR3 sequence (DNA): TGTGCCAGCAGCGTAGACACAGGGTACGAGCAGTACTTC.

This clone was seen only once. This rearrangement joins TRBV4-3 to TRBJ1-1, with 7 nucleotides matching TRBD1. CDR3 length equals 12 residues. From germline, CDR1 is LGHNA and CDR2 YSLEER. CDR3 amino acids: CAPGTEGPEAFF. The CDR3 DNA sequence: TGCGCTCCCGGGACAGAGGGTCCTGAAGCTTTCTTT.

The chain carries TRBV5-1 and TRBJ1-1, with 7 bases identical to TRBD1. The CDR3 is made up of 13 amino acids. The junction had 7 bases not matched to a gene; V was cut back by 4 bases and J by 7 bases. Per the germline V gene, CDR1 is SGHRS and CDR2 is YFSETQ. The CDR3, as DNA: TGCGCCAGCAGCGTCGGGGGACAGAGTGAAGCTTTCTTT. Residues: CASSVGGQSEAFF.

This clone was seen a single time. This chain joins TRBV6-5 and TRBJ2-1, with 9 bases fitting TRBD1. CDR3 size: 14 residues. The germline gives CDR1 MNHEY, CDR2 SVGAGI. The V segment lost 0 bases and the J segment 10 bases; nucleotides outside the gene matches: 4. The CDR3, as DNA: TGTGCCAGCAGTTACTCTGGGACAGGGCCGGAGCAGTTCTTC. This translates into CASSYSGTGPEQFF.

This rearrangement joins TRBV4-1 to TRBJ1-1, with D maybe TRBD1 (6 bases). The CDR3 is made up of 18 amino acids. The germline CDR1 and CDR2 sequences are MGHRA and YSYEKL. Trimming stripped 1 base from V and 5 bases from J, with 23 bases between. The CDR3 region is CASSQAVVLTGVGTEAFF. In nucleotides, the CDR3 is TGCGCCAGCAGCCAAGCGGTAGTACTGACAGGCGTAGGGACTGAAGCTTTCTTT.